The next 14 T cell receptor beta chains were all read from a single sample in a study of T-cell reconstitution after alpha-beta-depleted transplantation in children. The TCRbeta library was prepared with unique molecular identifiers. One entry per CDR3 protein results from TCRdb running MiXCR on the PCR reads. The table includes approximately 350,000 distinct CDR3 sequences, about an eighth detected once. This sample comprised PBMCs, obtained from the stem cell graft. These receptor sequences come from a human donor who donated a stem cell graft to a child with Fanconi anemia.

This clonotype was detected only a few times. This chain connects TRBV5-6 to TRBJ2-1; D possibly uses TRBD1 or TRBD2 (6 bases each). The V and J ends lost 4 bases and 10 bases respectively, with 24 bases between them. The CDR3 extends over 16 amino acids. Germline CDR1 is SGHDT and CDR2 is YYEEEE. The CDR3 DNA follows: TGTGCCAGCAGCAGGGGTCAAGGGGGGCTCTCCAGGGAGCAGTTCTTC. This sequence encodes CASSRGQGGLSREQFF. The full variable domain, completed using reference TRBV5-6 and TRBJ2-1, is DAGVTQSPTHLIKTRGQQVTLRCSPKSGHDTVSWYQQALGQGPQFIFQYYEEEERQRGNFPDRFSGHQFPNYSSELNVNALLLGDSALYLCASSRGQGGLSREQFFGPGTRLTVL.

This clonotype was detected many times. This chain connects TRBV12-3 or TRBV12-4 to TRBJ2-7, with 8 bases aligning to TRBD2. CDR3 size: 14 residues. V shed 2 bases and J 6 bases; nucleotides not matched to a gene: 6. The CDR3 nucleotides are TGTGCCAGCAGTTTAACTAGCGGATTGGGCGAGCAGTACTTC. Protein product: CASSLTSGLGEQYF.

This clonotype turned up a few times. CDR3 protein: CSARGGPGTGELFF. The CDR3 DNA reads TGCAGTGCTAGGGGGGGGCCCGGCACCGGGGAGCTGTTTTTT. This chain links TRBV20-1 with TRBJ2-2; D is perhaps TRBD2 (7 bases). This CDR3 comprises 14 residues. V gave up 3 bases and J gave up 4 bases, with 12 bases separating them. Germline loops: CDR1 DFQATT, CDR2 SNEGSKA (reference sequence).

V is TRBV12-3 or TRBV12-4 and J is TRBJ1-1; no firm D call. V was shortened by 2 bases and J by 7 bases, with 14 bases between the two germline ends. CDR3 size: 14 residues. The CDR3 DNA reads as TGTGCCAGCAGTTTACCAAGGGTTCAGAATGAAGCTTTCTTT. This gives the protein CASSLPRVQNEAFF.

The CDR3 protein is CAMGPGLNEQFF. The CDR3 DNA sequence: TGTGCCATGGGCCCGGGGCTCAATGAGCAGTTCTTC. V usage is TRBV5-3 and J usage is TRBJ2-1; D tentatively reads TRBD1 or TRBD2 (5 bases each). TRBV5-3 is an open reading frame, and its role is uncertain. Trimming removed 9 bases at V and 6 bases at J, with 13 bases between. This CDR3 comprises 12 residues.

This clonotype was detected ten times or more. The chain carries TRBV7-9 and TRBJ2-5; D might be TRBD1 (5 bases). Trimming shortened V by 5 bases and J by 12 bases, and 16 bases separated the two germline ends. The CDR3 totals 12 residues. Germline V gives CDR1 SEHNR, CDR2 FQNEAQ (reference sequence). CDR3 in DNA: TGTGCCAGCAGCCCTAATCCGACAGTGGAGTACTTC. As protein: CASSPNPTVEYF.

This sequence joins TRBV10-3 and TRBJ2-5, with 7 bases matching TRBD1. V lost 4 bases to trimming and J lost 3 bases; unmatched junction nucleotides: 2. The CDR3 length is 13 residues. The V gene's germline CDR1 is ENHRY and CDR2 SYGVKD. The CDR3 spells CAISATGEETQYF. In nucleotides, the CDR3 is TGTGCCATCAGTGCTACAGGGGAAGAGACCCAGTACTTC.

This clonotype has only a few counts. This chain connects TRBV29-1 to TRBJ1-2; D may be TRBD1 (5 bases). Germline V gene sequence: CDR1 SQVTM, CDR2 ANQGSEA. This CDR3 is built from 13 residues. The V gene lost 5 bases and the J gene lost 4 bases, with 14 bases spanning the gap. CDR3 amino acids: CSVMTDLLYGYTF. In DNA form, the CDR3 reads TGCAGCGTTATGACAGATTTACTCTATGGCTACACCTTC.

V usage is TRBV20-1 and J usage is TRBJ2-7, with D perhaps matching TRBD2 (5 bases). The CDR3 spans 16 residues. Germline CDR1 reads DFQATT; CDR2 reads SNEGSKA (reference sequence). Deletions cut 0 bases from V and 3 bases from J, with 18 bases between. The CDR3 region is CSARDLAGDNIYEQYF. DNA for the CDR3: TGCAGTGCTAGAGATCTAGCCGGAGACAATATCTACGAGCAGTACTTC.

This clonotype has ten or more counts. The rearrangement joins TRBV12-3 or TRBV12-4 to TRBJ1-1, with TRBD1 as a possible D gene (5 bases). V was pared by 0 bases and J by 1 base, with 9 bases between. The CDR3 is 15 residues long. The CDR3 coding sequence is TGTGCCAGCAGTTTAGCGGGACCCAAGAACACTGAAGCTTTCTTT. Translating gives CASSLAGPKNTEAFF.

The gene calls are TRBV7-2 and TRBJ2-1, with D unclear. V lost 4 bases and J 2 bases, leaving 9 bases between the germline ends. The CDR3 totals 14 residues. Per germline, CDR1 SGHTA and CDR2 FQGNSA. The CDR3 here is CASSSWYPYNEQFF. CDR3 bases: TGTGCCAGCAGCTCCTGGTATCCCTACAATGAGCAGTTCTTC. Filled out from reference TRBV7-2 and TRBJ2-1, the complete variable domain reads GAGVSQSPSNKVTEKGKDVELRCDPISGHTALYWYRQSLGQGLEFLIYFQGNSAPDKSGLPSDRFSAERTGGSVSTLTIQRTQQEDSAVYLCASSSWYPYNEQFFGPGTRLTVL.

In this sample, this clonotype turned up once. The chain employs TRBV5-5 and TRBJ1-1; D perhaps matches TRBD1 (5 bases). Germline assignment: CDR1 SGHKS and CDR2 YYEKEE (reference sequence). V was cut by 5 bases and J by 2 bases, with 10 bases left in between. The CDR3 is 13 amino acids. The CDR3 sequence is CASRMGDNTEAFF. The CDR3 DNA sequence: TGTGCCAGCAGGATGGGGGATAACACTGAAGCTTTCTTT.

The chain links TRBV12-3 or TRBV12-4 to TRBJ2-1, with D possibly matching TRBD2 (5 bases). Trimming pared 7 bases from V and 2 bases from J, leaving 12 bases between. CDR3 length: 14 residues. Here the CDR3 reads CASTAGSTYNEQFF. Written as DNA, the CDR3 is TGTGCCAGCACCGCTGGGAGTACCTACAATGAGCAGTTCTTC.

V is TRBV5-1 and J is TRBJ2-2, with 12 bases fitting TRBD2. CDR1 is SGHRS and CDR2 is YFSETQ in the germline V gene. V gave up 1 base and J gave up 5 bases; unmatched junction bases: 12. This CDR3 has 19 amino acids. CDR3 sequence reads: CASSLTASGGAGKTGELFF. CDR3 in DNA: TGCGCCAGCAGCTTGACGGCTAGCGGGGGGGCCGGGAAGACCGGGGAGCTGTTTTTT.